In this sample, the clone carrying this T cell receptor (beta chain) turned up a few times. The CDR3 runs to 12 residues. CDR1 and CDR2 from the germline V gene are ENHRY and SYGVKD. Trimming stripped 8 bases from V and 2 bases from J, with 9 bases between. The data originate from a study of blood T cell repertoires in COVID-19. Study members were between roughly 18 and 100 years old and lived in 25 or so US regions. Authors' processing steps: Amplification of reference gene primers provided the estimated nucleated cell counts. Only in-frame clones appear in the TCRdb table, and some are missing; sequencing was by immunoSEQ multiplex PCR. The V and J calls and the clone size are those of that table, but D and trimming were determined from the DNA. This table holds some 340,000 clones, roughly nine tenths found once.

The gene calls are TRBV10-3 and TRBJ1-2; D remains unclear. The sequence was collected from a woman aged 30 to 39 who had been exposed to COVID-19. The source material was PBMCs or T cells enriched from blood (not recorded which). The CDR3 region is CAIRDSNYGYTF. The CDR3 region has the DNA TGTGCCATCCGGGATTCAAACTATGGCTACACCTTC.